The 25 T cell receptor beta chains below come from one sample, sequenced in a study of cytomegalovirus exposure and HLA in healthy donors. PCR primers comprised 60 Vbeta and 13 Jbeta primers. Clones were sequenced by immunoSEQ multiplex PCR, and TCRdb holds only the in-frame ones, with some missing. In total, the table holds about 150,000 clones. The material sequenced was PBMCs. The source of these receptors is a woman aged 45-59 years in good health and CMV-seronegative.

The chain carries TRBV27 and TRBJ2-7, with 8 bases aligning to TRBD2. With V trimmed by 3 bases and J by 4 bases, 5 bases remained unmatched. CDR3 length equals 14 residues. The germline CDR1 and CDR2 sequences are MNHEY and SMNVEV (reference sequence). The CDR3 loop reads CASSFSGSQYEQYF. The CDR3 DNA is TGTGCCAGCAGTTTCAGCGGGAGTCAGTACGAGCAGTACTTC.

This chain uses TRBV15 with TRBJ1-2, with 10 bases that match TRBD1. The J segment lost 6 bases and the V segment lost 1 base, leaving 5 bases of the junction unmatched. This CDR3 is 15 amino acids long. The germline V gene has CDR1 LNHNV and CDR2 YYDKDF (reference sequence). CDR3 loop: CATSRARTGGNGYTF. CDR3 bases: TGTGCCACCAGCAGAGCTCGGACAGGGGGTAATGGCTACACCTTC.

This chain joins TRBV19 and TRBJ1-5; 8 bases are a match to TRBD1. The CDR3 runs 13 residues. Germline CDR1 and CDR2: LNHDA and SQIVND (reference sequence). J was trimmed by 7 bases and V by 8 bases; bases with no gene match: 7. As DNA, the CDR3 is TGTGCCAGTTCGCAGACAGGGGAACAGCCCCAGCATTTT. This translates into CASSQTGEQPQHF.

Details on this clone: At one end the junction does not follow the germline gene, possibly because of a read error. V and J are TRBV6-6 and TRBJ1-1, with TRBD1 matching over 8 bases. The V gene's germline CDR1 is MNHNY and CDR2 SVGAGI (reference sequence). CDR3 length: 12 residues. DNA for the CDR3: TGTGCCAGCAGTCAAATACAGGGGGAAACAGGTTTT. This translates into CASSQIQGETGF.

V usage is TRBV18 and J usage is TRBJ2-6; D uncertain. Germline V gene data show CDR1 as KGHSH and CDR2 as LQKENI. Trimming removed 6 bases from V and 0 bases from J, with 9 bases in between. The CDR3 covers 15 residues. This CDR3 reads CASSLDASGANVLTF. For the CDR3, the DNA is TGTGCCAGCTCCCTAGATGCCTCTGGGGCCAACGTCCTGACTTTC.

The chain combines TRBV5-6 with TRBJ1-2; a possible D gene is TRBD1 (6 bases). The germline gives CDR1 SGHDT, CDR2 YYEEEE. The CDR3 spans 13 residues. V lost 4 bases, J lost 4 bases, and 11 bases lay in between. CDR3 DNA: TGTGCCAGCAGCAGCCGGGACACCTATGGCTACACCTTC. Translation gives CASSSRDTYGYTF.

This chain connects TRBV7-9 to TRBJ2-5, with 7 bases matching TRBD2. The J call may be mistaken, given a closer DNA end match to TRBJ2-7. The CDR3 sequence is 16 residues long. Germline values: CDR1 SEHNR, CDR2 FQNEAQ (reference sequence). CDR3 sequence: CASSWSAGSPPYEQYF. The CDR3 nucleotides read TGTGCCAGCAGCTGGTCAGCGGGAAGCCCTCCCTACGAGCAGTACTTC.

The chain uses TRBV27 and TRBJ1-1; D unresolved. Per germline, CDR1 MNHEY and CDR2 SMNVEV (reference sequence). Trimming took off 5 bases at V and 7 bases at J, with 14 bases between the two ends. The CDR3 has 13 amino acids. This CDR3 is CASSLYSEGEAFF. DNA for the CDR3: TGTGCCAGCAGTCTATACAGTGAGGGTGAAGCTTTCTTT.

The V and J genes are TRBV5-1 and TRBJ2-3; TRBD2 might be the D (6 bases). Germline values: CDR1 SGHRS, CDR2 YFSETQ. The V gene lost 1 base and the J gene lost 2 bases, with 11 bases spanning the gap. The CDR3 consists of 15 residues. The CDR3 loop reads CASSLRGVVTDTQYF. DNA for the CDR3: TGCGCCAGCAGCTTGCGCGGGGTGGTCACAGATACGCAGTATTTT.

The CDR3 loop reads CASGTGIYPAYEQYF. The CDR3 region has the DNA TGTGCCAGCGGGACAGGGATCTATCCGGCCTACGAGCAGTACTTC. J is TRBJ2-7 and V is TRBV2; 9 positions agree with TRBD1. V gave up 8 bases and J gave up 2 bases; unmatched junction bases: 10. CDR3 length: 15 residues. Looked up from germline, CDR1 is SNHLY and CDR2 is FYNNEI.

The chain uses TRBV18 and TRBJ2-7; TRBD1 is a possible D gene (5 bases). CDR3 length equals 12 residues. Trimming pared 5 bases from V and 0 bases from J, leaving 5 bases between. Germline CDR1 is KGHSH and CDR2 is LQKENI. The CDR3 nucleotides are TGTGCCAGCTCAGACAGCTCCTACGAGCAGTACTTC. Its protein is CASSDSSYEQYF. The entire variable domain, with the rest obtained from reference TRBV18 and TRBJ2-7, is as follows: NAGVMQNPRHLVRRRGQEARLRCSPMKGHSHVYWYRQLPEEGLKFMVYLQKENIIDESGMPKERFSAEFPKEGPSILRIQQVVRGDSAAYFCASSDSSYEQYFGPGTRLTVT.

The chain's CDR3 is CASNNNEETQYF. CDR3 sequence (DNA): TGTGCCAGTAACAATAACGAAGAGACCCAGTACTTC. V and J are TRBV19 and TRBJ2-5; no clear D. Germline values: CDR1 LNHDA, CDR2 SQIVND (reference sequence). Trimming pared 7 bases from V and 3 bases from J, leaving 9 bases between. The CDR3 has 12 residues.

The chain's CDR3 is CASSYERASYNEQFF. DNA for the CDR3: TGTGCCAGCAGTTACGAGAGGGCCTCCTACAATGAGCAGTTCTTC. The V and J genes are TRBV6-5 and TRBJ2-1; maybe TRBD2 (5 bases). Trimming took 2 bases from V and 0 from J, leaving 8 bases between them. Looked up from germline, CDR1 is MNHEY and CDR2 is SVGAGI. The CDR3 runs to 15 residues.

This chain connects TRBV29-1 to TRBJ2-7, with 10 bases matching TRBD1. V shed 3 bases, J shed 2 bases, and the junction held 1 base outside the gene matches. The CDR3 length is 13 residues. Germline-derived CDR1 and CDR2 are SQVTM and ANQGSEA. CDR3 loop: CSVEGTGAYEQYF. DNA for the CDR3: TGCAGCGTTGAGGGGACAGGGGCCTACGAGCAGTACTTC.

The genes are TRBV6-6 and TRBJ1-2, with 9 bases lining up with TRBD1. This CDR3 is 14 amino acids long. Germline V gives CDR1 MNHNY, CDR2 SVGAGI (reference sequence). The ends lost 11 bases at V and 4 bases at J; junction bases unmatched: 11. The CDR3 is CASWGGQGLYGYTF. The CDR3 DNA reads TGTGCCTCATGGGGGGGACAGGGTCTCTATGGCTACACCTTC.

J is TRBJ1-3 and V is TRBV27, with no clear D. Per the germline V gene, CDR1 is MNHEY and CDR2 is SMNVEV (reference sequence). This CDR3 contains 21 residues. Between the trimmed V and J ends, which lost 4 bases and 0 bases, there was a span of 28 bases. The DNA for the CDR3 is TGTGCCAGCAGTTCCTCCCCCCCTAGGACTGATCATCTTACCTCTGGAAACACCATATATTTT. Translation: CASSSSPPRTDHLTSGNTIYF.

This chain connects TRBV2 to TRBJ1-2; TRBD1 matches at 8 bases. Germline CDR1 SNHLY, CDR2 FYNNEI. The V segment lost 5 bases and the J segment 6 bases; nucleotides outside the gene matches: 2. The CDR3 is made up of 12 amino acids. This chain's CDR3 is CASSPTGDGYTF. CDR3 DNA sequence: TGTGCCAGCAGTCCGACAGGGGATGGCTACACCTTC.

The chain joins TRBV10-3 to TRBJ2-1; 12 bases match TRBD2. This CDR3 is built from 14 residues. V dropped 6 bases and J dropped 9; count of bases not matched to a gene: 6. Germline V gene lookup returns CDR1 ENHRY and CDR2 SYGVKD. CDR3 protein: CAISLAGGRGEQFF. CDR3 nucleotides: TGTGCCATCAGCCTAGCGGGAGGGAGGGGTGAGCAGTTCTTC.

The chain employs TRBV5-4 and TRBJ2-7; 9 nucleotides line up with TRBD2. After removal of 4 bases from V and 2 bases from J, the junction contained 10 bases not matched to a gene. The CDR3 sequence is 16 residues long. Germline loops: CDR1 SGHNT, CDR2 YYREEE (reference sequence). The CDR3 region is CASSQYGGGGAYEQYF. Here the CDR3 DNA reads TGTGCCAGCAGCCAATACGGCGGCGGGGGGGCCTACGAGCAGTACTTC. The full variable domain, its missing parts supplied by reference TRBV5-4 and TRBJ2-7, is ETGVTQSPTHLIKTRGQQVTLRCSSQSGHNTVSWYQQALGQGPQFIFQYYREEENGRGNFPPRFSGLQFPNYSSELNVNALELDDSALYLCASSQYGGGGAYEQYFGPGTRLTVT.

V is TRBV5-1 and J is TRBJ2-1; no reliable D call. CDR1 SGHRS and CDR2 YFSETQ come from the germline V gene. The CDR3 covers 14 residues. V lost 0 bases, J lost 5 bases, and 9 bases lay in between. CDR3 bases: TGCGCCAGCAGCTTGGGCGGCTATGACAATGAGCAGTTCTTC. This gives the protein CASSLGGYDNEQFF.

The CDR3 nucleotides read TGTGCCAGCAGCTTGGACTCATGGGCCAATCAGCCCCAGCATTTT. This codes for CASSLDSWANQPQHF. This chain joins TRBV27 and TRBJ1-5; D call uncertain. The CDR3 has 15 residues. Trimming shortened V by 6 bases and J by 3 bases, and 15 bases separated the two germline ends. Germline V gene sequence: CDR1 MNHEY, CDR2 SMNVEV (reference sequence).

CDR3 sequence (DNA): TGTGCCAGCAGCGGTCCGGGACTAGCGAAAGAGACCCAGTACTTC. It yields the protein CASSGPGLAKETQYF. This chain joins TRBV9 and TRBJ2-5, with TRBD2 matching 10 bases. The CDR3 has 15 amino acids. Germline CDR1 SGDLS, CDR2 YYNGEE. The junction had 5 bases not matched to a gene; V was cut back by 3 bases and J by 3 bases. Based on the CDR3 plus reference TRBV9 and TRBJ2-5, the full variable domain is DSGVTQTPKHLITATGQRVTLRCSPRSGDLSVYWYQQSLDQGLQFLIQYYNGEERAKGNILERFSAQQFPDLHSELNLSSLELGDSALYFCASSGPGLAKETQYFGPGTRLLVL.

This rearrangement joins TRBV7-2 to TRBJ2-3, with a possible D match to TRBD1 (6 bases). Germline V CDR1 and CDR2: SGHTA, FQGNSA. The CDR3 extends over 14 amino acids. V lost 5 bases and J lost 4, with 13 bases in between. CDR3 in amino acids: CASSPQGRADTQYF. The CDR3 coding sequence is TGTGCCAGCAGCCCTCAGGGGCGGGCAGATACGCAGTATTTT. The variable domain in full, with the rest retrieved from reference TRBV7-2 and TRBJ2-3, is GAGVSQSPSNKVTEKGKDVELRCDPISGHTALYWYRQSLGQGLEFLIYFQGNSAPDKSGLPSDRFSAERTGGSVSTLTIQRTQQEDSAVYLCASSPQGRADTQYFGPGTRLTVL.

V usage is TRBV29-1 and J usage is TRBJ1-1; TRBD1 is a possible D gene (6 bases). V was clipped by 6 bases and J by 11 bases, with 19 bases between them. The CDR3 runs 12 residues. Germline V gene sequence: CDR1 SQVTM, CDR2 ANQGSEA. As DNA, the CDR3 is TGCAGCGTCTCTTTGGGACACCTACCCGCTTTCTTT. Amino acid sequence: CSVSLGHLPAFF.

The J gene is TRBJ2-1, the V gene TRBV7-9; the D gene is possibly TRBD2 (5 bases). The length of the CDR3 is 13 residues. Germline loops: CDR1 SEHNR, CDR2 FQNEAQ (reference sequence). Between the trimmed V and J ends, which lost 3 bases and 6 bases, there was a span of 9 bases. CDR3 loop: CASSFGRVNEQFF. CDR3 bases: TGTGCCAGCAGCTTCGGGCGGGTCAATGAGCAGTTCTTC.